Each of the 12 T cell receptor beta chains below was sequenced from the same sample in a study of blood T cell repertoires in COVID-19. TCRdb's table, derived via immunoSEQ multiplex PCR, lists solely in-frame clones and lacks some. This table has roughly 150,000 clones, about 80% appearing once. Sequencing input: peripheral blood. All receptors derive from a human donor in a cohort sampled during active COVID-19.

This chain connects TRBV6-6 to TRBJ2-7; 8 bases map to TRBD1. V lost 0 bases and J lost 0; bases outside the gene matches: 4. Germline V gene data show CDR1 as MNHNY and CDR2 as SVGAGI (reference sequence). This CDR3 has 16 amino acids. The CDR3 here is CASSYSKGQGSYEQYF. Written as DNA, the CDR3 is TGTGCCAGCAGTTACTCGAAAGGACAGGGCTCCTACGAGCAGTACTTC.

The rearrangement uses TRBV18 and TRBJ2-7; 7 bases align to TRBD1. This CDR3 is built from 13 residues. The V and J ends lost 4 bases and 4 bases, in that order; junction bases with no gene match: 4. Germline V lookup: CDR1 KGHSH, CDR2 LQKENI. The CDR3 spells CASSLGTDYEQYF. The CDR3 nucleotides are TGTGCCAGCTCACTCGGGACAGATTACGAGCAGTACTTC.

This chain connects TRBV5-4 to TRBJ2-2, with 8 nucleotides matching TRBD1. V shed 0 bases, J shed 5 bases, and the junction held 6 bases outside the gene matches. The CDR3 is 16 amino acids. CDR1 SGHNT and CDR2 YYREEE come from the germline V gene (reference sequence). In nucleotides, the CDR3 is TGTGCCAGCAGCTTGGCAGGGGGCGCAGAAACCGGGGAGCTGTTTTTT. Encoded protein: CASSLAGGAETGELFF.

V usage is TRBV2 and J usage is TRBJ1-3, with a tentative D call TRBD1 (5 bases). Per germline, CDR1 SNHLY and CDR2 FYNNEI. The V gene lost 2 bases and the J gene lost 4 bases, with 12 bases spanning the gap. The CDR3 totals 15 residues. CDR3 sequence (DNA): TGTGCCAGCAGTGAAACGGGAGGGGAAGGAAACACCATATATTTT. It is translated as CASSETGGEGNTIYF.

The table lists this clone with a few counts. V and J are TRBV2 and TRBJ2-1, with D uncertain. The CDR3 runs 14 residues. CDR1 is SNHLY, CDR2 FYNNEI, per germline. V dropped 3 bases and J dropped 9 bases, with 15 bases sitting between them. This CDR3 reads CASSERWLSPEQFF. CDR3 DNA sequence: TGTGCCAGCAGTGAGCGCTGGTTGAGCCCTGAGCAGTTCTTC.

The chain couples TRBV6-6 to TRBJ2-7, with D maybe TRBD2 (6 bases). This CDR3 has 14 amino acids. Germline V lookup: CDR1 MNHNY, CDR2 SVGAGI (reference sequence). Trimming stripped 8 bases from V and 1 base from J, with 15 bases between. The CDR3 sequence is CASALPGESYEQYF. In DNA, the CDR3 is TGTGCCAGCGCCTTGCCGGGGGAGTCCTACGAGCAGTACTTC.

V gene TRBV7-3 combines with J gene TRBJ1-6, with a possible D match to TRBD1 (6 bases). Germline V gene data show CDR1 as SGHTA and CDR2 as FQGTGA. V gave up 5 bases and J gave up 7 bases, with 12 bases separating them. This CDR3 region has 14 residues. This CDR3 reads CASSPWGRNSPLHF. In nucleotides, the CDR3 is TGTGCCAGCAGCCCGTGGGGGCGGAATTCACCCCTCCACTTT.

This clone turned up a few times. The chain recombines TRBV2 with TRBJ2-7, with 7 bases matching TRBD2. CDR3 length: 14 amino acids. Germline values: CDR1 SNHLY, CDR2 FYNNEI. The J segment lost 0 bases and the V segment lost 6 bases, leaving 5 bases of the junction unmatched. CDR3 residues: CASRLAVSSYEQYF. The DNA for the CDR3 is TGTGCCAGCAGGCTAGCGGTGAGCTCCTACGAGCAGTACTTC.

This chain connects TRBV5-6 to TRBJ1-5, with 8 bases identical to TRBD1. The CDR3 length is 17 residues. V was pared by 4 bases and J by 1 base, with 10 bases of the junction left unmatched. CDR1 SGHDT and CDR2 YYEEEE come from the germline V gene. CDR3 residues: CASSPRDRLGSNQPQHF. DNA for the CDR3: TGTGCCAGCAGCCCCCGGGACAGGCTGGGGAGCAATCAGCCCCAGCATTTT. The variable domain in full, completed from reference TRBV5-6 and TRBJ1-5, reads DAGVTQSPTHLIKTRGQQVTLRCSPKSGHDTVSWYQQALGQGPQFIFQYYEEEERQRGNFPDRFSGHQFPNYSSELNVNALLLGDSALYLCASSPRDRLGSNQPQHFGDGTRLSIL.

V gene TRBV24-1 combines with J gene TRBJ1-5, with D unclear. The V end lost 3 bases, the J end lost 4 bases, and 9 bases lay between the germline ends. The CDR3 extends over 14 amino acids. Germline lookup yields CDR1 KGHDR and CDR2 SFDVKD. As DNA, the CDR3 is TGTGCCACCAGTGATAGGACGGGGAATCAGCCCCAGCATTTT. Translating it yields CATSDRTGNQPQHF.

This sequence joins TRBV7-2 and TRBJ2-7; 7 bases fit TRBD1. Germline V lookup: CDR1 SGHTA, CDR2 FQGNSA. This CDR3 region has 15 residues. V lost 5 bases, J lost 3 bases, and 10 bases stayed unmatched. CDR3 protein: CASSPSSGGLYEQYF. CDR3 sequence (DNA): TGTGCCAGCAGCCCCTCGTCAGGGGGTCTCTACGAGCAGTACTTC.

This clone appeared once. The chain has TRBV7-9 and TRBJ1-1; D gene ambiguous. CDR3 length: 16 residues. Germline V gene sequence: CDR1 SEHNR, CDR2 FQNEAQ (reference sequence). The V end lost 5 bases, the J end lost 4 bases, and 20 bases lay between the germline ends. CDR3 sequence: CASSPDLGGEGTEAFF. The CDR3 DNA reads as TGTGCCAGCAGCCCCGATCTGGGAGGAGAGGGCACTGAAGCTTTCTTT.